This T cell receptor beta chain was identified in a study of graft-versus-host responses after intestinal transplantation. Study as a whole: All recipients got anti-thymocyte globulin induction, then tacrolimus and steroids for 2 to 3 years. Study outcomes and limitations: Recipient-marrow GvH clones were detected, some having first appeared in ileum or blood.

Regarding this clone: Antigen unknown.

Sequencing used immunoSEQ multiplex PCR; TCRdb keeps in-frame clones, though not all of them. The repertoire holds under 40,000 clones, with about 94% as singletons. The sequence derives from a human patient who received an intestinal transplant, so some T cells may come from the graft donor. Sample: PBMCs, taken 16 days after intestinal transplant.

The CDR3 is CASRLTGTAYNEQFF. The CDR3 coding sequence is TGTGCCAGCAGACTGACCGGGACAGCCTACAATGAGCAGTTCTTC. The chain carries TRBV7-8 and TRBJ2-1, with 7 bases lining up with TRBD1. The germline V gene has CDR1 SGHVS and CDR2 FQNEAQ. There are 15 residues in the CDR3. Losses at the gene ends were 6 bases for V and 2 bases for J; bases not matched to a gene: 7.